Following are 23 T cell receptor beta chains from one sample sequenced in a study of T-cell reconstitution after alpha-beta-depleted transplantation in children. Unique molecular identifiers were used in preparing the TCRbeta library. TCRdb independently ran MiXCR on the PCR reads; one entry per CDR3 protein. The table lists about 440,000 distinct CDR3 sequences, 43% of them singletons. The material sequenced was PBMCs, taken before TCRalphabeta/CD19-depleted stem cell transplant. The receptors here all came from a girl under 10 years old with aplastic anemia, due to receive a stem cell transplant.

In its sample, this clonotype was seen a few times. The CDR3 DNA reads TGCAGTGCTCGCGACAGGTCCGTTCTCGGAAACACCATATATTTT. Translated, it gives CSARDRSVLGNTIYF. The chain employs TRBV20-1 and TRBJ1-3; maybe TRBD1 (6 bases). V gave up 5 bases and J gave up 4 bases, with 18 bases separating them. The CDR3 is 15 amino acids. Germline V gene data show CDR1 as DFQATT and CDR2 as SNEGSKA (reference sequence).

The genes are TRBV11-1 and TRBJ1-1; 7 nucleotides match TRBD1. Germline lookup yields CDR1 SGHAT and CDR2 FQDESV (reference sequence). CDR3 length: 15 amino acids. The junction had 7 bases not matched to a gene; V was cut back by 5 bases and J by 1 base. CDR3 DNA: TGTGCCAGCAGCCCCCGGGACAGCTCGAACACTGAAGCTTTCTTT. The encoded protein is CASSPRDSSNTEAFF.

The CDR3 region is CASSSPGGWTEAFF. In DNA form, the CDR3 reads TGTGCCAGCAGCTCGCCAGGGGGCTGGACTGAAGCTTTCTTT. This chain connects TRBV7-9 to TRBJ1-1, with 8 bases lining up with TRBD1. This CDR3 has 14 amino acids. Germline CDR1 is SEHNR and CDR2 is FQNEAQ (reference sequence). Trimming removed 4 bases from V and 5 bases from J; junction bases left unmatched: 6.

The V gene is TRBV29-1, the J gene TRBJ2-1; the D gene is possibly TRBD2 (5 bases). Trimming took 7 bases from V and 3 from J, leaving 13 bases between them. This CDR3 comprises 13 residues. Germline V gene data show CDR1 as SQVTM and CDR2 as ANQGSEA. The CDR3 coding sequence is TGCAGCGGCCGGGGTATTGACTACAATGAGCAGTTCTTC. Encoded protein: CSGRGIDYNEQFF.

The CDR3 DNA reads as TGCAGTTCCGTTCCCGGGACAGGGATTAGAGATACGCAGTATTTT. Protein product: CSSVPGTGIRDTQYF. The V call is TRBV20-1, the J call TRBJ2-3; 9 nucleotides agree with TRBD1. Germline values: CDR1 DFQATT, CDR2 SNEGSKA (reference sequence). The junction had 14 bases not matched to a gene; V was cut back by 8 bases and J by 5 bases. This CDR3 is 15 amino acids long.

V usage is TRBV2 and J usage is TRBJ2-2; TRBD2 is a possible D gene (5 bases). The CDR3 consists of 15 residues. With 3 bases removed from V and 5 bases from J, the gap between germline ends came to 13 bases. Germline lookup yields CDR1 SNHLY and CDR2 FYNNEI. The DNA of the CDR3 is TGTGCCAGCAGTGACGGGGAGAGCGGTACCGGGGAGCTGTTTTTT. As protein: CASSDGESGTGELFF.

In this sample, this clonotype turned up many times. The chain couples TRBV10-2 to TRBJ2-5; weak D call: TRBD1 (7 bases). CDR3 length: 15 residues. Germline assignment: CDR1 WSHSY and CDR2 SAAADI. The V and J ends lost 6 bases and 7 bases respectively, with 21 bases between them. The DNA for the CDR3 is TGCGCCAGCAGGATTCCAGGACAGGTGGGGGGGACCCAGTACTTC. Residues: CASRIPGQVGGTQYF.

The chain employs TRBV7-2 and TRBJ2-3; 9 nucleotides match TRBD2. Germline V CDR1 and CDR2: SGHTA, FQGNSA. After removal of 3 bases from V and 2 bases from J, the junction contained 6 bases not matched to a gene. The CDR3 totals 16 residues. The CDR3, as DNA: TGTGCCAGCAGCTTCAAATTAGCGGGGGTCACAGATACGCAGTATTTT. Its translation: CASSFKLAGVTDTQYF.

The V call is TRBV6-1, the J call TRBJ2-1; D not resolved. CDR3 length equals 15 residues. Trimming cost V 6 bases and J 0 bases, with 12 bases left between them. The germline V gene encodes CDR1 MNHNS and CDR2 SASEGT. The CDR3 spells CASRTVGNSYNEQFF. Written as DNA, the CDR3 is TGTGCCAGCAGAACGGTGGGGAACTCCTACAATGAGCAGTTCTTC.

The rearrangement uses TRBV28 and TRBJ2-1; 7 nucleotides match TRBD2. Germline values: CDR1 MDHEN, CDR2 SYDVKM. The V segment lost 6 bases and the J segment 4 bases; nucleotides outside the gene matches: 6. The length of the CDR3 is 14 residues. Here the CDR3 reads CASSLRDYYNEQFF. CDR3 DNA: TGTGCCAGCAGCCTTCGGGACTATTACAATGAGCAGTTCTTC.

The chain uses TRBV5-1 and TRBJ2-5, with 9 bases lining up with TRBD1. The CDR3 spans 16 residues. J was trimmed by 2 bases and V by 5 bases; bases with no gene match: 10. Per germline, CDR1 SGHRS and CDR2 YFSETQ. The DNA for the CDR3 is TGCGCCAGCAGTTGGGGACCGGGACAGGGACAAGAGACCCAGTACTTC. This encodes CASSWGPGQGQETQYF.

This chain joins TRBV20-1 and TRBJ1-1; 7 nucleotides agree with TRBD1. Trimming cost V 5 bases and J 4 bases; bases outside gene matches: 4. Germline V CDR1 and CDR2: DFQATT, SNEGSKA (reference sequence). The CDR3 totals 12 residues. The CDR3 DNA is TGCAGTGCTTATCAGGGGGGCACTGAAGCTTTCTTT. This translates into CSAYQGGTEAFF.

In its sample, this clonotype was seen a few times. The chain employs TRBV6-5 and TRBJ2-3, with 8 nucleotides matching TRBD1. This CDR3 comprises 14 residues. V lost 2 bases, J lost 3 bases, and 1 base stayed unmatched. The germline V gene has CDR1 MNHEY and CDR2 SVGAGI. The CDR3 spells CASSYQGATDTQYF. The CDR3 DNA follows: TGTGCCAGCAGTTACCAGGGGGCAACAGATACGCAGTATTTT.

This clonotype was counted ten times or more. This chain links TRBV5-1 with TRBJ2-5; 9 bases agree with TRBD1. Germline V gene lookup returns CDR1 SGHRS and CDR2 YFSETQ. V lost 7 bases, J lost 5 bases, and 12 bases stayed unmatched. The CDR3 has 15 amino acids. The CDR3 DNA sequence: TGCGCCAGCCGGGAGACAGACAGGGGGATGGAGACCCAGTACTTC. Translation gives CASRETDRGMETQYF.

V gene TRBV20-1 combines with J gene TRBJ2-5; 8 bases line up with TRBD2. The ends lost 6 bases at V and 1 base at J; junction bases unmatched: 19. The germline gives CDR1 DFQATT, CDR2 SNEGSKA (reference sequence). This CDR3 comprises 18 residues. The CDR3 DNA reads TGCAGTGCAGCCCAGGGGAGCGGGAGACCACCATTCCAAGAGACCCAGTACTTC. Translating it yields CSAAQGSGRPPFQETQYF.

The V call is TRBV30, the J call TRBJ2-7; TRBD1 is a possible D gene (6 bases). V was pared by 1 base and J by 6 bases, with 13 bases between. Germline V gene lookup returns CDR1 GTSNPN and CDR2 SVGIG (reference sequence). The CDR3 is made up of 13 amino acids. The CDR3 loop is CAWSGTGLGEQYF. The DNA of the CDR3 is TGTGCCTGGAGTGGTACAGGGCTCGGCGAGCAGTACTTC.

The table lists this clonotype with a few counts. The chain recombines TRBV3-1 with TRBJ2-3; D is unresolved. Germline V gene data show CDR1 as LGHDT and CDR2 as YNNKEL (reference sequence). The CDR3 runs to 13 residues. The ends were cut back, 3 bases at V and 5 bases at J, with 9 bases in the middle. As DNA, the CDR3 is TGTGCCAGCAGCCACTATGGGGAAGATACGCAGTATTTT. Translating gives CASSHYGEDTQYF.

This clonotype has just a few counts. One junction end does not reproduce the germline sequence, and a read error may be involved. This chain links TRBV7-7 with TRBJ2-5, with TRBD1 as a possible D gene (5 bases). Germline CDR1 reads SSHAT; CDR2 reads FNYEAQ (reference sequence). This CDR3 contains 13 residues. The CDR3 DNA sequence: TGTGCTAGCAGCCTCCTCTGGGGCGAGACCCAGTACTTC. This codes for CASSLLWGETQYF. The full variable domain, with the rest looked up from reference TRBV7-7 and TRBJ2-5, is GAGVSQSPRYKVTKRGQDVTLRCDPISSHATLYWYQQALGQGPEFLTYFNYEAQPDKSGLPSDRFSAERPEGSISTLTIQRTEQRDSAMYRCASSLLWGETQYFGPGTRLLVL.

Concerning this clonotype: The junction departs from germline at one end; a sequencing error may be responsible. V gene TRBV20-1 combines with J gene TRBJ2-3; D may be TRBD2 (6 bases). Germline V gene lookup returns CDR1 DFQATT and CDR2 SNEGSKA (reference sequence). The CDR3 length is 15 residues. CDR3 residues: CCAAVGAGSTDTQYF. CDR3 nucleotides: TGCTGTGCTGCCGTGGGAGCGGGCAGCACAGATACGCAGTATTTT.

Ten or more counts support this clonotype. The chain joins TRBV7-3 to TRBJ2-3; D possibly matches TRBD1 or TRBD2 (5 bases each). Trimming stripped 2 bases from V and 2 bases from J, with 8 bases between. The germline V gene has CDR1 SGHTA and CDR2 FQGTGA. The CDR3 is 14 amino acids. The CDR3 here is CASSLSGTTDTQYF. The CDR3 coding sequence is TGTGCCAGCAGCTTATCCGGGACCACAGATACGCAGTATTTT.

This clonotype was observed a handful of times. The V and J genes are TRBV20-1 and TRBJ2-1; TRBD2 matches at 9 bases. In germline, CDR1 is DFQATT, CDR2 SNEGSKA (reference sequence). V trimming: 1 base; J trimming: 9 bases; junction bases outside the gene matches: 7. The CDR3 loop spans 14 amino acids. Here the CDR3 DNA reads TGCAGTGCTAGAGGGCCTAGCGGGATAGGTGAGCAGTTCTTC. It encodes CSARGPSGIGEQFF.

The chain is built from TRBV7-3 and TRBJ2-6; 7 bases are a match to TRBD1. This CDR3 comprises 16 residues. The germline gives CDR1 SGHTA, CDR2 FQGTGA. Trimming took 3 bases from V and 2 from J; bases not matched to a gene: 4. CDR3 in amino acids: CASSFSTGAGANVLTF. The CDR3 DNA sequence: TGTGCCAGCAGCTTCTCCACAGGGGCTGGGGCCAACGTCCTGACTTTC.

This chain joins TRBV20-1 and TRBJ2-1, with 7 bases matching TRBD2. The CDR3 is made up of 16 amino acids. Germline trimming cut 5 bases from V and 0 bases from J; bases unmatched to any gene: 10. Germline values: CDR1 DFQATT, CDR2 SNEGSKA (reference sequence). The CDR3 reads CSAPTGAGYSYNEQFF. CDR3 DNA: TGCAGTGCTCCGACGGGAGCGGGGTACTCCTACAATGAGCAGTTCTTC.